These 30 T cell receptor beta chains were all obtained from the same sample, sequenced in a study of T cells in Graves' hyperthyroidism and ophthalmopathy. From RNA transcripts, TCR beta CDR3 regions were amplified. In the first-round RT-PCR of the TCR CDR3, the HTBI primer set was used. TCRdb called the multiplex PCR reads again in MiXCR, with one record for every CDR3 protein. The table shows around 360,000 distinct CDR3 sequences, with 13% to 15% occurring only once. Source material: blood. Receptor source: a woman aged 55-75 years with Graves' ophthalmopathy.

The V call is TRBV27, the J call TRBJ2-5; 11 bases fit TRBD2. J lost 5 bases, V lost 6 bases, and 17 bases had no gene match. Germline V gene data show CDR1 as MNHEY and CDR2 as SMNVEV (reference sequence). The CDR3 extends over 18 amino acids. The CDR3 sequence: CASSSRLAGGPEMETQYF. The CDR3 DNA follows: TGTGCCAGCAGCTCCAGGTTAGCGGGAGGGCCTGAGATGGAGACCCAGTACTTC.

This clonotype was seen at least ten times. The chain joins TRBV30 to TRBJ1-2; a possible D gene is TRBD1 (5 bases). The CDR3 covers 14 residues. Germline V CDR1 and CDR2: GTSNPN, SVGIG (reference sequence). Trimming removed 0 bases at V and 5 bases at J, with 13 bases between. CDR3 in amino acids: CAWSVFGRDYGYTF. The CDR3 DNA reads as TGTGCCTGGAGTGTTTTTGGCAGGGATTATGGCTACACCTTC.

This clonotype has at least ten counts. The chain links TRBV5-4 to TRBJ1-1; TRBD1 is a possible D gene (5 bases). This CDR3 has 14 amino acids. Germline-derived CDR1 and CDR2 are SGHNT and YYREEE (reference sequence). Deletions cut 5 bases from V and 4 bases from J, with 15 bases between. The chain's CDR3 is CASSTTAGPTEAFF. In DNA form, the CDR3 reads TGTGCCAGCAGTACGACGGCAGGGCCCACTGAAGCTTTCTTT.

This clonotype turned up a few times. The chain employs TRBV5-4 and TRBJ2-2, with 8 bases that match TRBD2. This CDR3 is 17 amino acids long. Germline lookup yields CDR1 SGHNT and CDR2 YYREEE (reference sequence). Unmatched junction bases numbered 6, after V lost 2 bases and J lost 0 bases. In nucleotides, the CDR3 is TGTGCCAGCAGCTTCGCCTTAGCGGGACCGAACACCGGGGAGCTGTTTTTT. Amino acid sequence: CASSFALAGPNTGELFF. Full variable domain (remainder filled in from reference TRBV5-4 and TRBJ2-2): ETGVTQSPTHLIKTRGQQVTLRCSSQSGHNTVSWYQQALGQGPQFIFQYYREEENGRGNFPPRFSGLQFPNYSSELNVNALELDDSALYLCASSFALAGPNTGELFFGEGSRLTVL.

This clonotype showed up just a few times. The genes are TRBV9 and TRBJ2-1; 8 positions match TRBD2. Per germline, CDR1 SGDLS and CDR2 YYNGEE. With 2 bases clipped from V and 8 bases from J, the junction kept 12 bases outside the gene matches. The CDR3 length is 16 residues. The CDR3 reads CASSVPVAGGKDEQFF. CDR3 in DNA: TGTGCCAGCAGCGTCCCCGTGGCGGGAGGTAAGGATGAGCAGTTCTTC.

J is TRBJ2-5 and V is TRBV20-1; TRBD2 matches at 14 bases. The CDR3 is made up of 17 amino acids. V lost 4 bases and J lost 1; bases outside the gene matches: 8. Germline V gives CDR1 DFQATT, CDR2 SNEGSKA (reference sequence). CDR3 protein: CSAKGLAGARLQETQYF. DNA for the CDR3: TGCAGTGCTAAGGGACTAGCGGGAGCGAGACTCCAAGAGACCCAGTACTTC.

This clonotype showed up many times. The chain recombines TRBV12-3 or TRBV12-4 with TRBJ2-7; TRBD1 matches 9 bases. Trimming at V came to 6 bases and at J to 7 bases, leaving 10 bases not matched to a gene. The CDR3 has 14 amino acids. Written as DNA, the CDR3 is TGTGCCAGCAGATCCGGGACAGGGACGTGGGAGCAGTACTTC. It encodes CASRSGTGTWEQYF.

This chain uses TRBV29-1 with TRBJ2-7; a weak D match, TRBD1 (6 bases). The V and J ends lost 3 bases and 5 bases respectively, with 8 bases between them. This CDR3 contains 11 residues. Germline CDR1 and CDR2: SQVTM and ANQGSEA. This CDR3 is CSVDRGDEQYF. DNA for the CDR3: TGCAGCGTTGACAGGGGAGACGAGCAGTACTTC.

In its sample, this clonotype was seen many times. The CDR3, as DNA: TGTGCCAGCAGCTCTAGCGGGAGGGAGGAAGATACGCAGTATTTT. As protein: CASSSSGREEDTQYF. V usage is TRBV11-2 and J usage is TRBJ2-3; 12 nucleotides match TRBD2. The CDR3 spans 15 residues. J was trimmed by 5 bases and V by 4 bases; bases with no gene match: 4. CDR1 is SGHAT, CDR2 FQNNGV, per germline.

This rearrangement joins TRBV15 to TRBJ1-4, with D maybe TRBD1 (6 bases). Germline V gene lookup returns CDR1 LNHNV and CDR2 YYDKDF (reference sequence). V was cut by 1 base and J by 8 bases, with 11 bases left in between. The CDR3 covers 14 residues. This CDR3 reads CATSRAGAREKLFF. CDR3 bases: TGTGCCACCAGCAGAGCAGGGGCGCGGGAAAAACTGTTTTTT. Using reference TRBV15 and TRBJ1-4 for the parts outside the CDR3, the full variable domain is DAMVIQNPRYQVTQFGKPVTLSCSQTLNHNVMYWYQQKSSQAPKLLFHYYDKDFNNEADTPDNFQSRRPNTSFCFLDIRSPGLGDTAMYLCATSRAGAREKLFFGSGTQLSVL.

This clonotype was seen just once. This chain uses TRBV20-1 with TRBJ2-1; 7 positions match TRBD2. Germline loops: CDR1 DFQATT, CDR2 SNEGSKA (reference sequence). The length of the CDR3 is 14 residues. DNA for the CDR3: TGCTCCCCGGGACTACCGAGCTCCTACAATGAGCAGTTCTTC. Protein sequence: CSPGLPSSYNEQFF.

Ten or more counts support this clonotype. The V gene is TRBV30, the J gene TRBJ1-2; possible D gene TRBD1, 6 bases. Germline CDR1 is GTSNPN and CDR2 is SVGIG (reference sequence). The germline V and J ends were trimmed by 0 bases and 3 bases, with 11 bases remaining between them. The CDR3 loop spans 14 amino acids. The CDR3: CAWSVGARDYGYTF. For the CDR3, the DNA is TGTGCCTGGAGTGTGGGGGCTAGGGACTATGGCTACACCTTC.

This clonotype was recorded many times. The chain carries TRBV5-1 and TRBJ2-7; 12 bases are shared with TRBD2. CDR1 and CDR2 (germline): SGHRS, YFSETQ. With 4 bases clipped from V and 3 bases from J, the junction kept 8 bases outside the gene matches. The CDR3 extends over 16 amino acids. Here the CDR3 DNA reads TGCGCCAGCAGCCCTTATGGACTAGCGGGAAACTACGAGCAGTACTTC. Encoded protein: CASSPYGLAGNYEQYF.

This clonotype was seen repeatedly, ten times or more. The chain employs TRBV18 and TRBJ2-1; D gene unclear. Germline V gene data show CDR1 as KGHSH and CDR2 as LQKENI. The CDR3 consists of 13 residues. V was cut by 0 bases and J by 4 bases, with 4 bases left in between. CDR3 coding DNA: TGTGCCAGCTCACCACCAGAGTACAATGAGCAGTTCTTC. It codes for CASSPPEYNEQFF.

As to this clonotype: This clone may be a read error of a much larger clone one base away. Here the CDR3 omits its conserved ending phenylalanine or tryptophan, so a read error is the likely source. The chain has TRBV29-1 and TRBJ2-2; TRBD1 matches 9 bases. The V gene end was trimmed by 5 bases and the J gene end by 1 base; junction bases not matched to a gene: 2. Germline assignment: CDR1 SQVTM and CDR2 ANQGSEA. The CDR3 has 14 amino acids. The CDR3: CSVPGQGNTGELFS. The CDR3 nucleotides are TGCAGCGTTCCGGGACAGGGGAACACCGGGGAGCTGTTTTCT.

The rearrangement uses TRBV7-3 and TRBJ2-1; TRBD2 matches at 14 bases. CDR1 is SGHTA, CDR2 FQGTGA, per germline. With 5 bases clipped from V and 8 bases from J, the junction kept 5 bases outside the gene matches. This CDR3 comprises 15 residues. Written as DNA, the CDR3 is TGTGCCAGCAGCCCGACTAGCGGGAGGGGCGATGAGCAGTTCTTC. Its translation: CASSPTSGRGDEQFF.

The table lists this clonotype with many counts. The V call is TRBV2, the J call TRBJ2-1, with 10 bases aligning to TRBD2. Germline assignment: CDR1 SNHLY and CDR2 FYNNEI. With 6 bases clipped from V and 2 bases from J, the junction kept 7 bases outside the gene matches. This CDR3 spans 16 amino acids. The CDR3 sequence: CASRETSGPPYNEQFF. DNA of the CDR3: TGTGCCAGCAGGGAGACTAGCGGGCCACCCTACAATGAGCAGTTCTTC.

This clonotype has a handful of counts. J is TRBJ2-5 and V is TRBV10-2; 7 nucleotides line up with TRBD1. After removal of 6 bases from V and 2 bases from J, the junction contained 9 bases not matched to a gene. Per germline, CDR1 WSHSY and CDR2 SAAADI. The CDR3 is 15 residues long. The CDR3 region has the DNA TGCGCCAGCAGCTCCGGGACAGCCCTTCAAGAGACCCAGTACTTC. Encoded protein: CASSSGTALQETQYF.

This clonotype was counted ten times or more. The chain carries TRBV11-2 and TRBJ2-1; no clear D gene. CDR1 is SGHAT, CDR2 FQNNGV, per germline. The CDR3 is made up of 13 amino acids. V was pared by 2 bases and J by 8 bases, with 10 bases between. The CDR3 is CASSLFGVDEQFF. The DNA of the CDR3 is TGTGCCAGCAGCTTATTTGGGGTGGATGAGCAGTTCTTC.

The chain is built from TRBV29-1 and TRBJ2-7; D is unclear. V was pared by 7 bases and J by 5 bases, with 24 bases between. This CDR3 comprises 15 residues. Per germline, CDR1 SQVTM and CDR2 ANQGSEA. CDR3 sequence: CSATQLGSLLHEQYF. CDR3 DNA: TGCAGCGCCACCCAGCTAGGAAGCCTTCTCCACGAGCAGTACTTC.

The table lists this clonotype with a few counts. The gene calls are TRBV28 and TRBJ2-7; D possibly corresponds to TRBD2 (5 bases). V lost 5 bases, J lost 5 bases, and 22 bases lay in between. CDR1 and CDR2 from the germline V gene are MDHEN and SYDVKM. CDR3 length equals 16 residues. The CDR3 coding sequence is TGTGCCAGCAGTCATCTGAGACGCGGGTGGAACCACGAGCAGTACTTC. Residues: CASSHLRRGWNHEQYF. Using reference TRBV28 and TRBJ2-7 for the parts outside the CDR3, the full variable domain is DVKVTQSSRYLVKRTGEKVFLECVQDMDHENMFWYRQDPGLGLRLIYFSYDVKMKEKGDIPEGYSVSREKKERFSLILESASTNQTSMYLCASSHLRRGWNHEQYFGPGTRLTVT.

This clonotype was detected only a few times. Written as DNA, the CDR3 is TGCGCCAGCAGTGAGGGCCCCTACGAGCAGTACTTC. It yields the protein CASSEGPYEQYF. The chain links TRBV10-2 to TRBJ2-7; D call uncertain. CDR1 and CDR2 (germline): WSHSY, SAAADI. Trimming pared 2 bases from V and 2 bases from J, leaving 4 bases between. This CDR3 region has 12 residues.

At least ten counts were recorded for this clonotype. This chain connects TRBV7-9 to TRBJ2-1, with a possible D match to TRBD2 (5 bases). The germline CDR1 and CDR2 sequences are SEHNR and FQNEAQ (reference sequence). Trimming stripped 5 bases from V and 7 bases from J, with 15 bases between. The CDR3 length is 14 residues. The CDR3: CASSRLGVYNEQFF. CDR3 in DNA: TGTGCCAGCAGCCGGCTCGGGGTGTATAATGAGCAGTTCTTC.

Comment on this clonotype: Mismatch with germline at one junction end may stem from a read error. The chain is built from TRBV12-3 or TRBV12-4 and TRBJ1-1; a weak D match, TRBD1 (5 bases). The CDR3 is made up of 13 amino acids. CDR3: CASSLQGGTEASF. CDR3 in DNA: TGTGCCAGCAGTTTACAGGGAGGCACTGAAGCTTCCTTT.

The V gene is TRBV6-1, the J gene TRBJ1-2; maybe TRBD1 (5 bases). Germline V gene lookup returns CDR1 MNHNS and CDR2 SASEGT. Trimming stripped 10 bases from V and 5 bases from J, with 11 bases between. The CDR3 is 11 amino acids. The DNA of the CDR3 is TGTGCCATCCCGGGGCAGTATGGCTACACCTTC. It yields the protein CAIPGQYGYTF.

This clonotype was counted many times. The chain uses TRBV7-2 and TRBJ2-3; D is perhaps TRBD1 (5 bases). Trimming removed 0 bases at V and 0 bases at J, with 10 bases between. Germline V lookup: CDR1 SGHTA, CDR2 FQGNSA. The CDR3 runs to 16 residues. The CDR3 bases are TGTGCCAGCAGCTTAGCGGTGTACAGGAGCACAGATACGCAGTATTTT. Translating gives CASSLAVYRSTDTQYF.

There are many counts of this clonotype. The chain has TRBV27 and TRBJ2-7; 7 nucleotides agree with TRBD1. The CDR3 is made up of 15 amino acids. The J segment lost 2 bases and the V segment lost 8 bases, leaving 12 bases of the junction unmatched. The germline V gene encodes CDR1 MNHEY and CDR2 SMNVEV (reference sequence). The CDR3 nucleotides read TGTGCCAGCCGGAGCTCGGACAGGAGCCCCTACGAGCAGTACTTC. It translates to CASRSSDRSPYEQYF.

The CDR3: CASSLSSGSTGELFF. CDR3 bases: TGTGCCAGCAGTTTATCTAGCGGGAGCACCGGGGAGCTGTTTTTT. The chain has TRBV27 and TRBJ2-2, with 9 bases aligning to TRBD2. J lost 4 bases, V lost 0 bases, and 0 bases had no gene match. Germline CDR1 reads MNHEY; CDR2 reads SMNVEV (reference sequence). This CDR3 comprises 15 residues.

In its sample, this clonotype was seen many times. This sequence joins TRBV2 and TRBJ2-1; the D gene is possibly TRBD2 (5 bases). Trimming took off 4 bases at V and 0 bases at J, with 13 bases between the two ends. This CDR3 has 16 residues. Germline V lookup: CDR1 SNHLY, CDR2 FYNNEI. For the CDR3, the DNA is TGTGCCAGCAGTGGTGGGGAAGGGAGCTCCTACAATGAGCAGTTCTTC. Encoded protein: CASSGGEGSSYNEQFF. The variable domain in full, completed from reference TRBV2 and TRBJ2-1, reads EPEVTQTPSHQVTQMGQEVILRCVPISNHLYFYWYRQILGQKVEFLVSFYNNEISEKSEIFDDQFSVERPDGSNFTLKIRSTKLEDSAMYFCASSGGEGSSYNEQFFGPGTRLTVL.

The rearrangement uses TRBV19 and TRBJ2-2; 13 bases fit TRBD2. V lost 6 bases and J lost 11; bases outside the gene matches: 18. The CDR3 is 18 amino acids. From germline, CDR1 is LNHDA and CDR2 SQIVND (reference sequence). The CDR3 region is CASRAQARGLAGIGELFF. CDR3 nucleotides: TGTGCCAGTAGGGCGCAGGCGCGGGGACTAGCGGGAATCGGAGAGCTGTTTTTT.